Listed here are 18 T cell receptor beta chains from one sample, sequenced in a study of post-analysis software for immune sequencing data. Findings and limits, study-wide: The study found TRBV5-6, TRBV5-1 and TRBV20-1 among five or six TRBV segments more frequent in patients than controls.

Their specific antigens are unknown. The TCR beta cDNA libraries contained unique molecular identifiers. TCRdb called the PCR reads again in MiXCR, with one record for every CDR3 protein. The sample has hundreds of thousands of distinct CDR3 sequences, 25% to 30% seen once. Sequenced input: blood. The receptors were gathered from a girl aged 10 to 17 with multiple sclerosis.

This clonotype occurred a few times. The chain recombines TRBV7-9 with TRBJ1-1, with TRBD1 matching over 10 bases. The length of the CDR3 is 14 residues. Germline V gene sequence: CDR1 SEHNR, CDR2 FQNEAQ (reference sequence). The V gene end was trimmed by 6 bases and the J gene end by 4 bases; junction bases not matched to a gene: 5. In DNA form, the CDR3 reads TGTGCCAGCAGTTTGGGGACAGGGGTCACTGAAGCTTTCTTT. It yields the protein CASSLGTGVTEAFF.

The rearrangement uses TRBV10-3 and TRBJ1-1; 11 bases map to TRBD1. After removal of 5 bases from V and 4 bases from J, the junction contained 3 bases not matched to a gene. Germline lookup yields CDR1 ENHRY and CDR2 SYGVKD. The CDR3 length is 14 residues. DNA for the CDR3: TGTGCCATCAGTCGGGACAGGGGGGGCACTGAAGCTTTCTTT. Protein: CAISRDRGGTEAFF.

The chain links TRBV6-1 to TRBJ1-2, with 8 bases lining up with TRBD1. Per germline, CDR1 MNHNS and CDR2 SASEGT. The CDR3 runs 17 residues. The V segment lost 6 bases and the J segment 2 bases; nucleotides outside the gene matches: 14. This CDR3 is CASSPRTRTGTNYGYTF. The CDR3 DNA sequence: TGTGCCAGCAGCCCGCGGACCCGGACAGGGACGAACTATGGCTACACCTTC.

This rearrangement joins TRBV29-1 to TRBJ1-1; TRBD1 agrees at 9 bases. Trimming at V came to 8 bases and at J to 8 bases, leaving 12 bases not matched to a gene. Germline assignment: CDR1 SQVTM and CDR2 ANQGSEA. The CDR3 extends over 13 amino acids. CDR3 nucleotide sequence: TGCAGCTCTGGACAGGGGACCCCAGGGGAAGCTTTCTTT. Translating gives CSSGQGTPGEAFF.

The rearrangement joins TRBV7-9 to TRBJ1-1; no firm D call. The V gene lost 5 bases and the J gene lost 6 bases, with 16 bases spanning the gap. The V gene's germline CDR1 is SEHNR and CDR2 FQNEAQ (reference sequence). This CDR3 spans 14 amino acids. The CDR3 bases are TGTGCCAGCAGCCCCAGCCATGAGGTACCTGAAGCTTTCTTT. Its translation is CASSPSHEVPEAFF.

The sample holds a few counts of this clonotype. This chain uses TRBV7-2 with TRBJ2-7, with D perhaps TRBD1 (5 bases). The CDR3 consists of 15 residues. The V gene's germline CDR1 is SGHTA and CDR2 FQGNSA. The germline V and J ends were trimmed by 0 bases and 2 bases, with 11 bases remaining between them. CDR3 coding DNA: TGTGCCAGCAGCTTAGCGATAACAGGACCCTACGAGCAGTACTTC. It yields the protein CASSLAITGPYEQYF.

The rearrangement joins TRBV3-1 to TRBJ2-3, with 9 bases fitting TRBD2. J gave up 6 bases and V 4 bases, and 14 bases lay outside the gene matches. CDR3 size: 17 residues. Germline lookup yields CDR1 LGHDT and CDR2 YNNKEL (reference sequence). The CDR3 here is CASSPSRLAARKDTQYF. CDR3 bases: TGTGCCAGCAGCCCCTCTCGACTAGCGGCACGTAAGGATACGCAGTATTTT.

This clonotype turned up a few times. The V call is TRBV7-2, the J call TRBJ2-7; 12 nucleotides agree with TRBD2. Trimming removed 5 bases from V and 1 base from J; junction bases left unmatched: 3. The CDR3 is 15 amino acids. Germline V CDR1 and CDR2: SGHTA, FQGNSA. The CDR3 here is CASSKTSGGSYEQYF. The CDR3 region has the DNA TGTGCCAGCAGCAAGACTAGCGGGGGTTCCTACGAGCAGTACTTC.

The chain is built from TRBV4-1 and TRBJ1-5, with D perhaps TRBD1 (6 bases). The CDR3 length is 14 residues. Looked up from germline, CDR1 is MGHRA and CDR2 is YSYEKL. V lost 1 base to trimming and J lost 4 bases, with 8 bases between them. The DNA for the CDR3 is TGCGCCAGCAGCCAAGGGGACACTAATCAGCCCCAGCATTTT. It specifies CASSQGDTNQPQHF.

The chain links TRBV10-3 to TRBJ2-7; a possible D gene is TRBD1 (5 bases). CDR3 length: 14 amino acids. The germline CDR1 and CDR2 sequences are ENHRY and SYGVKD. Trimming removed 0 bases from V and 2 bases from J, with 8 bases in between. The CDR3 region has the DNA TGTGCCATCAGTGAGTCGGTAGGGGCCTACGAGCAGTACTTC. Translated, it gives CAISESVGAYEQYF.

This clonotype was found many times. The genes are TRBV20-1 and TRBJ2-1; 11 bases line up with TRBD2. CDR1 DFQATT and CDR2 SNEGSKA come from the germline V gene (reference sequence). With V trimmed by 7 bases and J by 6 bases, 8 bases remained unmatched. CDR3 size: 14 residues. CDR3 amino acids: CSGTLAGVGNEQFF. The DNA of the CDR3 is TGCAGTGGCACACTAGCGGGAGTTGGCAATGAGCAGTTCTTC.

The chain recombines TRBV24-1 with TRBJ1-5, with D uncertain. The CDR3 is made up of 14 amino acids. Trimming left V 5 bases short and J 4 bases short, with 11 bases between. Germline CDR1 is KGHDR and CDR2 is SFDVKD. The CDR3 spells CATSAAAYNQPQHF. CDR3 DNA sequence: TGTGCCACCAGTGCCGCGGCTTATAATCAGCCCCAGCATTTT.

The rearrangement uses TRBV4-1 and TRBJ1-1; D not certain. Germline CDR1 and CDR2: MGHRA and YSYEKL. The CDR3 covers 14 residues. The V gene lost 0 bases and the J gene lost 2 bases, with 7 bases spanning the gap. In DNA form, the CDR3 reads TGCGCCAGCAGCCAAGATTATGGTAACACTGAAGCTTTCTTT. Residues: CASSQDYGNTEAFF.

The genes are TRBV5-1 and TRBJ2-5, with D possibly being TRBD1 or TRBD2 (5 bases each). Per germline, CDR1 SGHRS and CDR2 YFSETQ. CDR3 length: 15 residues. The V gene lost 1 base and the J gene lost 5 bases, with 15 bases spanning the gap. As DNA, the CDR3 is TGCGCCAGCAGCTTGCCCCGGGGCGGAACGGAGACCCAGTACTTC. Translation gives CASSLPRGGTETQYF.

This clonotype was counted a few times. This rearrangement joins TRBV7-2 to TRBJ2-5, with D perhaps matching TRBD1 (5 bases). The germline CDR1 and CDR2 sequences are SGHTA and FQGNSA. V dropped 6 bases and J dropped 5 bases, with 13 bases sitting between them. The CDR3 is 13 amino acids. CDR3 region: CASSGALEETQYF. The CDR3 region has the DNA TGTGCCAGCAGTGGGGCGCTCGAGGAGACCCAGTACTTC.

This rearrangement joins TRBV5-1 to TRBJ1-1; no firm D call. V shed 6 bases and J shed 2 bases, with 20 bases lying between them. Germline V gene lookup returns CDR1 SGHRS and CDR2 YFSETQ. The CDR3 sequence is 16 residues long. The CDR3 DNA sequence: TGCGCCAGCAACCGAGCTACGGTCACTCCAAACACTGAAGCTTTCTTT. This sequence encodes CASNRATVTPNTEAFF. The full variable domain, with the rest looked up from reference TRBV5-1 and TRBJ1-1, is KAGVTQTPRYLIKTRGQQVTLSCSPISGHRSVSWYQQTPGQGLQFLFEYFSETQRNKGNFPGRFSGRQFSNSRSEMNVSTLELGDSALYLCASNRATVTPNTEAFFGQGTRLTVV.

V and J are TRBV20-1 and TRBJ2-5, with a tentative D call TRBD1 (5 bases). CDR1 is DFQATT, CDR2 SNEGSKA, per germline (reference sequence). V was shortened by 6 bases and J by 5 bases, with 22 bases between the two germline ends. The CDR3 covers 15 residues. In DNA, the CDR3 is TGCAGTGCCAAAAGGGTGGGGAACCCAGGGGAGACCCAGTACTTC. It translates to CSAKRVGNPGETQYF.

The chain is built from TRBV2 and TRBJ2-7; 9 positions match TRBD2. The V gene end was trimmed by 6 bases and the J gene end by 7 bases; junction bases not matched to a gene: 19. CDR3 length equals 17 residues. The germline CDR1 and CDR2 sequences are SNHLY and FYNNEI. The CDR3 DNA follows: TGTGCCAGCAGCCCATGGCCCTCCCTAGCGGGATACAATGAGCAGTACTTC. It yields the protein CASSPWPSLAGYNEQYF.